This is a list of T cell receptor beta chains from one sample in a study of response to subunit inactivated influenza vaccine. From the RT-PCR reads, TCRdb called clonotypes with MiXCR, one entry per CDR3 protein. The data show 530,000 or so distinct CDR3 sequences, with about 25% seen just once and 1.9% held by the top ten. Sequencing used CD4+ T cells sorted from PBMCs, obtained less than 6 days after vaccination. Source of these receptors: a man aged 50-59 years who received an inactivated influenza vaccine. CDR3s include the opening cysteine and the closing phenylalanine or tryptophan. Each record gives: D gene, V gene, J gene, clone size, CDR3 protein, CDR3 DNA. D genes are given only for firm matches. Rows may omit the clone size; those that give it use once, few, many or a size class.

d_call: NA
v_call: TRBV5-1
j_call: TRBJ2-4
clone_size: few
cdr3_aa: CASSLDQGGAAKNIQYF
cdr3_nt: TGCGCCAGCAGCTTGGATCAAGGTGGCGCGGCCAAAAACATTCAGTACTTC

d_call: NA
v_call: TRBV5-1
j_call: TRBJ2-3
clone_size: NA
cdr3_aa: CASSFTVSTDTQYF
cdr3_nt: TGCGCCAGCAGCTTTACGGTGAGCACAGATACGCAGTATTTT

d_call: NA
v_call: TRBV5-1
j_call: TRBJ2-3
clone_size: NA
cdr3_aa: CASSLVGSWDTQYF
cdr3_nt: TGCGCCAGCAGCTTGGTAGGGAGCTGGGATACGCAGTATTTT

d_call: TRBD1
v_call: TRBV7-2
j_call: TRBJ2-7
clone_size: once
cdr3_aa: CASRGDRYSYEQYF
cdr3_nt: TGTGCCAGCAGAGGGGACAGGTATTCCTACGAGCAGTACTTC

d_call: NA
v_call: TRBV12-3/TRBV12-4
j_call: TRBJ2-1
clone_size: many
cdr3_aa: CASRARDQTYNEQFF
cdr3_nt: TGTGCCAGCAGGGCCCGGGACCAAACCTACAATGAGCAGTTCTTC

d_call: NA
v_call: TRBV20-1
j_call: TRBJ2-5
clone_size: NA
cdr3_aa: CSAPRRGETQYF
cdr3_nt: TGCAGTGCTCCCCGGCGTGGAGAGACCCAGTACTTC

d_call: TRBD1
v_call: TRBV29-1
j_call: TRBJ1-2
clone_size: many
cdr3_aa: CSGTDRASGYTF
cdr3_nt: TGCAGCGGGACCGACAGGGCATCTGGCTACACCTTC

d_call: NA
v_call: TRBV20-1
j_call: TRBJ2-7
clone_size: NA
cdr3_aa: CSASQTYEQYF
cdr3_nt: TGCAGTGCTAGCCAGACCTACGAGCAGTACTTC

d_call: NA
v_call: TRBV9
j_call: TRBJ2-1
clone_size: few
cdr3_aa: CASSPTTGQINEQFF
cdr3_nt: TGTGCCAGCAGCCCTACCACAGGACAGATCAATGAGCAGTTCTTC

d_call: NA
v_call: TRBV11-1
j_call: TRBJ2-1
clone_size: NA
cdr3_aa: CASSLVFLRASSYNEQFF
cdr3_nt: TGTGCCAGCAGCTTAGTATTTTTACGGGCCAGCTCCTACAATGAGCAGTTCTTC

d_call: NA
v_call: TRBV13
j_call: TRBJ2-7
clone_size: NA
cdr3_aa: CASRSRTVQYEQYF
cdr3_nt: TGTGCCAGCAGGAGTAGGACAGTGCAATACGAGCAGTACTTC

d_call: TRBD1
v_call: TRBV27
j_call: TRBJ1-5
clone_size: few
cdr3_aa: CASGRTGEQPQHF
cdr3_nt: TGTGCCAGCGGTCGGACAGGTGAACAGCCCCAGCATTTT

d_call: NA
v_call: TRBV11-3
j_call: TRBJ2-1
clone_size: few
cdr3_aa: CASSRRWKDNNEQFF
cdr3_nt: TGTGCCAGCAGCCGAAGGTGGAAAGATAACAATGAGCAGTTCTTC

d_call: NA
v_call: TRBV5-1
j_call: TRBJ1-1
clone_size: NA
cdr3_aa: CASSLDLGQTNTEAFF
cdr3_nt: TGCGCCAGCAGCTTGGATCTAGGACAGACAAACACTGAAGCTTTCTTT

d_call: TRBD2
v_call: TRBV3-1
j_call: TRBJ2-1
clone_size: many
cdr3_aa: CASRLAGTEQFF
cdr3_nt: TGTGCCAGCAGACTAGCGGGTACTGAGCAGTTCTTC

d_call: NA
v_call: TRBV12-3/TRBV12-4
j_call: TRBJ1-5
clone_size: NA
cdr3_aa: CASSTFYSNQPQHF
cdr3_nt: TGTGCCAGCAGTACCTTTTATAGCAATCAGCCCCAGCATTTT

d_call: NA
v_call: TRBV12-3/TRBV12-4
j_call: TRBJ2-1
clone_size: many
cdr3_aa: CASRLSSRNEQFF
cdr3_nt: TGTGCCAGCAGGCTGTCGTCCAGAAATGAGCAGTTCTTC

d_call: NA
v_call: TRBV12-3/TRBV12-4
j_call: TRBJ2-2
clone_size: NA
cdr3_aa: CASSKSGTNTGELFF
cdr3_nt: TGTGCCAGCAGTAAGAGCGGCACGAACACCGGGGAGCTGTTTTTT

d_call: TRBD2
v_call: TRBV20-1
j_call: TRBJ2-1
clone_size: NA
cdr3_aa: CSATPLAGVSNEQFF
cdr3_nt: TGCAGTGCCACCCCACTAGCGGGAGTCAGCAATGAGCAGTTCTTC

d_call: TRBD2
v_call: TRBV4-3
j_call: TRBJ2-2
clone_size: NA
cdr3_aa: CASSQDERGLYTGELFF
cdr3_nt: TGCGCCAGCAGCCAAGATGAGCGGGGGCTTTATACCGGGGAGCTGTTTTTT

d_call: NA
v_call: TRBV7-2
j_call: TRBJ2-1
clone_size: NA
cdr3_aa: CASSFPGIYNEQFF
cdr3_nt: TGTGCCAGCAGCTTCCCAGGGATCTACAATGAGCAGTTCTTC

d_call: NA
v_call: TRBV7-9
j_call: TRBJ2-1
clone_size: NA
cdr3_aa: CASSSGGWQGARNEQFF
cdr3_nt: TGTGCCAGCAGCTCGGGGGGATGGCAGGGGGCGCGGAATGAGCAGTTCTTC

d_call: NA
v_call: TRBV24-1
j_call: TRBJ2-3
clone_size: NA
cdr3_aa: CATSAYRATSTDTQYF
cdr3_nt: TGTGCCACCAGTGCCTACAGGGCTACTAGCACAGATACGCAGTATTTT

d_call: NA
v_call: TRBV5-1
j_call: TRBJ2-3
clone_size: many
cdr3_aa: CASSFWGGHTDTQYF
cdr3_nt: TGCGCCAGCAGCTTCTGGGGGGGACACACAGATACGCAGTATTTT

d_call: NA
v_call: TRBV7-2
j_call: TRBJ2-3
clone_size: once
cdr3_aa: CASVTPGQTDTQYF
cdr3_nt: TGTGCCAGCGTCACGCCGGGACAAACAGATACGCAGTATTTT

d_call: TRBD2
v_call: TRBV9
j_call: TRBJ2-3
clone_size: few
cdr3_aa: CASSRTGIAGNTDTQYF
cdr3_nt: TGTGCCAGCAGCCGGACTGGAATAGCGGGGAACACAGATACGCAGTATTTT

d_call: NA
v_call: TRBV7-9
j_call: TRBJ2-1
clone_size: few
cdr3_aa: CASSLATGPSYNEQFF
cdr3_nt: TGTGCCAGCAGCTTAGCTACAGGGCCCTCCTACAATGAGCAGTTCTTC

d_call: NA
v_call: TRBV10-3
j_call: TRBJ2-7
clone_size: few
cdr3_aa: CAISERPLTYEQYF
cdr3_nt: TGTGCCATCAGTGAAAGACCCCTGACCTACGAGCAGTACTTC

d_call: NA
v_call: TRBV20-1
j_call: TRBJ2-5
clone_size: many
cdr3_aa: CSAGPETQYF
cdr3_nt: TGCAGTGCTGGCCCCGAGACCCAGTACTTC